This T cell receptor (beta chain) was recorded in a study of T-cell memory formation after mild COVID-19. Whole-study results and caveats: Second-wave clones that peaked on day 37 lacked confirmed SARS-CoV-2 specificity. For contracting clones, CD4+ ones sat mainly in CM and EM, CD8+ in EMRA.

Constant-segment primers were used for 5'RACE, and the resulting TCR alpha and TCR beta cDNA libraries carried sample barcodes and UMIs. TCRdb recomputed calls from the 5' RACE reads with MiXCR, one row per CDR3 protein. The sample lists about 7,100 distinct CDR3 sequences; 58% were seen once. By proportion, this clonotype is medium-sized (0.01 to 0.1%). Antigen specificity is unknown. This CDR3 spans 15 amino acids. The V end lost 3 bases, the J end lost 2 bases, and 13 bases lay between the germline ends. The germline gives CDR1 MNHEY, CDR2 SVGAGI. The chain joins TRBV6-5 to TRBJ1-1; D not certain. The source material was PBMCs or a T cell subset sorted from them (not recorded which). The source is an adult who had mild COVID-19 (a few samples of this study predate the infection). Cell type and time point are not known. CDR3 bases: TGTGCCAGCAGTTATGGAGGGTGGGGAAACACTGAAGCTTTCTTT. Translation: CASSYGGWGNTEAFF.